These 15 T cell receptor beta chains came from one sample sequenced in a study of cytomegalovirus exposure and HLA in healthy donors. PCR primers comprised 60 Vbeta and 13 Jbeta primers. Sequenced by immunoSEQ multiplex PCR; TCRdb stores in-frame clones only, minus some. This sample's table reports roughly 120,000 clones. Sample: PBMCs. Source of these receptors: a young man in good health and CMV-seronegative.

The chain uses TRBV5-1 and TRBJ2-6; D call uncertain. The germline V gene has CDR1 SGHRS and CDR2 YFSETQ. V was pared by 2 bases and J by 0 bases, with 12 bases between. This CDR3 spans 17 amino acids. CDR3 nucleotide sequence: TGCGCCAGCAGCTTATTATCGTTGAGCTCTGGGGCCAACGTCCTGACTTTC. Its translation is CASSLLSLSSGANVLTF.

The chain recombines TRBV19 with TRBJ2-7; 13 bases align to TRBD2. The CDR3 spans 20 residues. Germline CDR1 LNHDA, CDR2 SQIVND (reference sequence). The V and J ends lost 2 bases and 1 base, in that order; junction bases with no gene match: 14. CDR3 loop: CASSIRLTFPGLAGSYEQYF. In DNA, the CDR3 is TGTGCCAGTAGTATACGCCTCACCTTCCCGGGACTAGCGGGGTCCTACGAGCAGTACTTC.

The rearrangement links TRBV10-3 to TRBJ2-5, with TRBD1 identical over 8 bases. This CDR3 is 15 amino acids long. Germline loops: CDR1 ENHRY, CDR2 SYGVKD. V shed 7 bases and J 2 bases; nucleotides not matched to a gene: 9. In DNA, the CDR3 is TGTGCCATCAAGAAAGACAGGGGTTTACAAGAGACCCAGTACTTC. Translated, it gives CAIKKDRGLQETQYF.

The genes are TRBV9 and TRBJ2-3, with 7 nucleotides matching TRBD2. Germline assignment: CDR1 SGDLS and CDR2 YYNGEE. The CDR3 is 14 residues long. Unmatched junction bases numbered 10, after V lost 8 bases and J lost 4 bases. CDR3: CASTKGRASDTQYF. As DNA, the CDR3 is TGTGCCAGTACTAAGGGGAGGGCCTCAGATACGCAGTATTTT.

This sequence joins TRBV4-2 and TRBJ2-3, with D perhaps matching TRBD2 (7 bases). The V gene lost 0 bases and the J gene lost 2 bases, with 15 bases spanning the gap. Germline CDR1 LGHNA, CDR2 YNFKEQ. The CDR3 is made up of 17 amino acids. This CDR3 is CASSQERGGGHTDTQYF. The CDR3 nucleotides are TGTGCCAGCAGCCAAGAGAGGGGCGGGGGCCACACAGATACGCAGTATTTT.

The chain has TRBV7-9 and TRBJ2-1, with TRBD1 matching 7 bases. The CDR3 contains 16 residues. V gave up 5 bases and J gave up 3 bases; unmatched junction bases: 10. CDR1 and CDR2 from the germline V gene are SEHNR and FQNEAQ (reference sequence). CDR3 sequence reads: CASSPVGQGVYNEQFF. The CDR3 DNA follows: TGTGCCAGCAGCCCGGTGGGGCAGGGGGTCTACAATGAGCAGTTCTTC.

The V call is TRBV5-8, the J call TRBJ2-1, with 9 positions matching TRBD2. The CDR3 length is 15 residues. V lost 1 base, J lost 3 bases, and 2 bases stayed unmatched. CDR1 and CDR2 from the germline V gene are SGHTS and YDEGEE. CDR3 protein: CASSLSSGDYNEQFF. CDR3 nucleotide sequence: TGTGCCAGCAGCTTGTCTAGCGGGGACTACAATGAGCAGTTCTTC.

The rearrangement joins TRBV5-8 to TRBJ1-1, with 7 nucleotides matching TRBD1. Germline values: CDR1 SGHTS, CDR2 YDEGEE. The CDR3 is 15 amino acids. Losses at the gene ends were 0 bases for V and 3 bases for J; bases not matched to a gene: 5. CDR3 sequence: CASSLARGWDTEAFF. As DNA, the CDR3 is TGTGCCAGCAGCTTGGCCAGGGGGTGGGACACTGAAGCTTTCTTT.

This chain uses TRBV7-2 with TRBJ1-3, with 7 bases that match TRBD1. The germline gives CDR1 SGHTA, CDR2 FQGNSA. The length of the CDR3 is 16 residues. Losses at the gene ends were 6 bases for V and 0 bases for J; bases not matched to a gene: 8. In DNA, the CDR3 is TGTGCCAGCAGTCATACAGGGGAGAGCTCTGGAAACACCATATATTTT. It is translated as CASSHTGESSGNTIYF.

This chain uses TRBV18 with TRBJ1-1, with D possibly matching TRBD1 (6 bases). Trimming removed 4 bases from V and 3 bases from J, with 9 bases in between. Germline loops: CDR1 KGHSH, CDR2 LQKENI. The CDR3 is 13 residues long. The DNA for the CDR3 is TGTGCCAGCTCACTAAACAGGGACACTGAAGCTTTCTTT. Translation gives CASSLNRDTEAFF.

J is TRBJ2-2 and V is TRBV10-3, with 8 bases fitting TRBD1. Looked up from germline, CDR1 is ENHRY and CDR2 is SYGVKD. V shed 0 bases and J 2 bases; nucleotides not matched to a gene: 8. This CDR3 contains 18 residues. CDR3 amino acids: CAISESLGTGKNTGELFF. The CDR3 nucleotides read TGTGCCATCAGTGAGTCCTTAGGGACAGGTAAAAACACCGGGGAGCTGTTTTTT.

The V gene is TRBV7-9, the J gene TRBJ1-2; D is unclear. From germline, CDR1 is SEHNR and CDR2 FQNEAQ (reference sequence). This CDR3 has 12 residues. The V end lost 3 bases, the J end lost 6 bases, and 8 bases lay between the germline ends. The chain's CDR3 is CASSFMSDGYTF. In DNA form, the CDR3 reads TGTGCCAGCAGCTTCATGAGCGATGGCTACACCTTC.

This rearrangement joins TRBV6-5 to TRBJ1-5; D ambiguous. The CDR3 loop spans 13 amino acids. Germline V CDR1 and CDR2: MNHEY, SVGAGI. Trimming stripped 2 bases from V and 6 bases from J, with 8 bases between. This chain's CDR3 is CASSYRRGQPQHF. DNA for the CDR3: TGTGCCAGCAGTTACAGGAGAGGTCAGCCCCAGCATTTT.

This rearrangement joins TRBV6-5 to TRBJ2-3; D not resolved. The CDR3 has 11 residues. The germline V gene encodes CDR1 MNHEY and CDR2 SVGAGI. V was cut by 6 bases and J by 2 bases, with 3 bases left in between. For the CDR3, the DNA is TGTGCCAGCAGATACACAGATACGCAGTATTTT. This translates into CASRYTDTQYF.

The V and J genes are TRBV18 and TRBJ2-7, with a weak D call TRBD1 (8 bases). The length of the CDR3 is 14 residues. V lost 6 bases and J lost 6, with 18 bases in between. The germline V gene encodes CDR1 KGHSH and CDR2 LQKENI. The CDR3 reads CASSGGTGTGEQYF. CDR3 bases: TGTGCCAGCTCCGGGGGGACAGGAACGGGCGAGCAGTACTTC.